This TCR beta chain derives from a study of OX40 agonist ivuxolimab in advanced cancers. Study-level information: The patients received ivuxolimab by intravenous route every 2 weeks at 0.01 to 10 mg/kg. Past anti-PD-1, anti-PD-L1 or anti-CTLA-4 therapy was accepted, and 40% had received some. One hepatocellular carcinoma and two cutaneous melanoma patients partially responded.

Autoimmune disease history or systemic immunosuppression led to patient exclusion. The length of the CDR3 is 15 residues. Germline V gene data show CDR1 as SNHLY and CDR2 as FYNNEI. The V end was cut by 7 bases, the J end by 0 bases, with 15 bases between. Produced via immunoSEQ multiplex PCR; TCRdb's table is partial and in-frame only. The table lists tens of thousands of clones, approximately 79% of them singletons. The sequence came from an adult with an advanced solid tumor such as melanoma, head and neck, liver or kidney cancer. The sample in question was CD4+ or CD8+ T cells sorted from blood, obtained in a trial of the OX40 agonist ivuxolimab. The rearrangement joins TRBV2 to TRBJ1-1, with D uncertain. The CDR3 region is CASKWQSGMNTEAFF. CDR3 bases: TGTGCCAGCAAATGGCAAAGCGGCATGAACACTGAAGCTTTCTTT.